Each of the 19 T cell receptor beta chains below was sequenced from the same sample in a study of blood T cell repertoires in COVID-19. Sequenced by immunoSEQ multiplex PCR; TCRdb stores in-frame clones only, minus some. Of approximately 290,000 clones listed, roughly nine tenths were seen once; the top ten hold roughly 2%. Sequencing was done on a sample of peripheral blood. The receptors shown here come from a man aged 18 to 35 with active or convalescent COVID-19.

The chain couples TRBV4-1 to TRBJ2-1, with no clear D. CDR3 length equals 15 residues. Deletions cut 0 bases from V and 0 bases from J, with 6 bases between. From germline, CDR1 is MGHRA and CDR2 YSYEKL. The CDR3 reads CASSQEVRSYNEQFF. CDR3 coding DNA: TGCGCCAGCAGCCAAGAGGTGCGCTCCTACAATGAGCAGTTCTTC.

The chain combines TRBV4-1 with TRBJ1-3; D might be TRBD1 (6 bases). Germline V gene lookup returns CDR1 MGHRA and CDR2 YSYEKL. The CDR3 contains 20 residues. V was shortened by 0 bases and J by 5 bases, with 26 bases between the two germline ends. In DNA, the CDR3 is TGCGCCAGCAGCCAAGAGTGGGCAGGGGAAGATCGCCCGAGGAGAAACACCATATATTTT. Its protein product is CASSQEWAGEDRPRRNTIYF.

This clone has only one observation. This rearrangement joins TRBV2 to TRBJ1-1; 8 bases are shared with TRBD1. Germline V gene sequence: CDR1 SNHLY, CDR2 FYNNEI. The CDR3 totals 13 residues. The V segment lost 7 bases and the J segment 5 bases; nucleotides outside the gene matches: 6. The CDR3 region has the DNA TGTGCCAGCATTAACAGGGGGTATACTGAAGCTTTCTTT. It encodes CASINRGYTEAFF. The full variable domain, with the rest looked up from reference TRBV2 and TRBJ1-1, is EPEVTQTPSHQVTQMGQEVILRCVPISNHLYFYWYRQILGQKVEFLVSFYNNEISEKSEIFDDQFSVERPDGSNFTLKIRSTKLEDSAMYFCASINRGYTEAFFGQGTRLTVV.

The J gene is TRBJ2-3, the V gene TRBV11-2; D is unclear. Germline V gene data show CDR1 as SGHAT and CDR2 as FQNNGV. This CDR3 comprises 11 residues. V shed 5 bases and J shed 2 bases, with 2 bases lying between them. The CDR3 coding sequence is TGTGCCAGCAGCCACACAGATACGCAGTATTTT. This encodes CASSHTDTQYF.

V and J are TRBV6-1 and TRBJ2-5; 8 bases align to TRBD2. CDR3 length: 15 amino acids. V lost 3 bases to trimming and J lost 6 bases; unmatched junction nucleotides: 9. Per germline, CDR1 MNHNS and CDR2 SASEGT. The CDR3 coding sequence is TGTGCCAGCAGTGACGCAGCGGGAGTAGGGAAGACCCAGTACTTC. As protein: CASSDAAGVGKTQYF.

The genes are TRBV2 and TRBJ2-4, with 8 bases lining up with TRBD2. The V gene end was trimmed by 6 bases and the J gene end by 8 bases; junction bases not matched to a gene: 12. CDR1 and CDR2 from the germline V gene are SNHLY and FYNNEI. This CDR3 has 15 residues. The CDR3 region has the DNA TGTGCCAGCAGCCCCCGGGGCAAAGCGGGGGACATTCAGTACTTC. This translates into CASSPRGKAGDIQYF.

The rearrangement joins TRBV7-8 to TRBJ2-7, with 7 positions matching TRBD1. V shed 4 bases and J 1 base; nucleotides not matched to a gene: 7. This CDR3 spans 15 amino acids. Germline loops: CDR1 SGHVS, CDR2 FQNEAQ. The CDR3 sequence: CASSYGQDGSYEQYF. The CDR3 DNA sequence: TGTGCCAGCAGCTACGGACAGGACGGGTCCTACGAGCAGTACTTC.

The chain couples TRBV7-9 to TRBJ1-1; 7 positions agree with TRBD1. With 4 bases clipped from V and 4 bases from J, the junction kept 6 bases outside the gene matches. Germline V gives CDR1 SEHNR, CDR2 FQNEAQ (reference sequence). The CDR3 is 14 amino acids. In DNA form, the CDR3 reads TGTGCCAGCAGCTCAGACAGGGTCGGCACTGAAGCTTTCTTT. It is translated as CASSSDRVGTEAFF.

This chain uses TRBV5-1 with TRBJ2-6; TRBD1 might be the D (6 bases). CDR1 is SGHRS, CDR2 YFSETQ, per germline. This CDR3 has 15 amino acids. Deletions cut 4 bases from V and 1 base from J, with 9 bases between. DNA of the CDR3: TGCGCCAGCAGCGCTACAGGGTCTGGGGCCAACGTCCTGACTTTC. As protein: CASSATGSGANVLTF.

The V and J genes are TRBV6-2 or TRBV6-3 and TRBJ2-5; 11 bases are shared with TRBD2. Germline V gene data show CDR1 as MNHEY and CDR2 as SVGEGT. The V and J ends lost 2 bases and 2 bases, in that order; junction bases with no gene match: 4. The CDR3 runs 16 residues. CDR3 bases: TGTGCCAGCAGTTACACTAGCGGGGGAATTCAAGAGACCCAGTACTTC. It is translated as CASSYTSGGIQETQYF.

This clone was seen just once. Here the CDR3 reads CASGRGHLSSPLHF. Written as DNA, the CDR3 is TGTGCCAGCGGGAGGGGACACCTTAGTTCACCCCTCCACTTT. The chain joins TRBV2 to TRBJ1-6; maybe TRBD1 (6 bases). Between the trimmed V and J ends, which lost 8 bases and 9 bases, there was a span of 17 bases. Germline V gene sequence: CDR1 SNHLY, CDR2 FYNNEI. The CDR3 runs to 14 residues.

The chain uses TRBV7-2 and TRBJ2-5, with 10 positions matching TRBD1. Germline V gene lookup returns CDR1 SGHTA and CDR2 FQGNSA. This CDR3 spans 14 amino acids. Germline trimming cut 5 bases from V and 3 bases from J; bases unmatched to any gene: 3. CDR3 in amino acids: CASSRDRGEETQYF. The CDR3 DNA sequence: TGTGCCAGCAGCCGGGACAGGGGAGAAGAGACCCAGTACTTC.

The chain joins TRBV28 to TRBJ2-5; TRBD2 might be the D (5 bases). V was cut by 1 base and J by 5 bases, with 14 bases left in between. The CDR3 is made up of 15 amino acids. Germline V gene data show CDR1 as MDHEN and CDR2 as SYDVKM. The CDR3 DNA reads TGTGCCAGCAGTTTATTGGCAGGCCCGGGGGAGACCCAGTACTTC. This gives the protein CASSLLAGPGETQYF. The full variable domain, completed using reference TRBV28 and TRBJ2-5, is DVKVTQSSRYLVKRTGEKVFLECVQDMDHENMFWYRQDPGLGLRLIYFSYDVKMKEKGDIPEGYSVSREKKERFSLILESASTNQTSMYLCASSLLAGPGETQYFGPGTRLLVL.

CDR3 nucleotides: TGCAGTGCCAAGGAGGGATACGAGCAGTACTTC. Encoded protein: CSAKEGYEQYF. This chain uses TRBV20-1 with TRBJ2-7; a weak D match, TRBD2 (6 bases). From germline, CDR1 is DFQATT and CDR2 SNEGSKA (reference sequence). This CDR3 has 11 residues. Trimming cost V 6 bases and J 4 bases, with 10 bases left between them.

The chain recombines TRBV19 with TRBJ2-3; the D gene is possibly TRBD2 (5 bases). From germline, CDR1 is LNHDA and CDR2 SQIVND (reference sequence). Trimming stripped 5 bases from V and 2 bases from J, with 11 bases between. The CDR3 totals 14 residues. This CDR3 is CASSERRFTDTQYF. CDR3 coding DNA: TGTGCCAGTAGTGAGCGGCGCTTCACAGATACGCAGTATTTT.

The CDR3 is CASSLGTSQETQYF. CDR3 in DNA: TGTGCCAGCAGCTTAGGGACTAGCCAAGAGACCCAGTACTTC. The rearrangement links TRBV7-9 to TRBJ2-5; TRBD2 matches at 7 bases. This CDR3 comprises 14 residues. The V segment lost 1 base and the J segment 1 base; nucleotides outside the gene matches: 0. Germline V gene data show CDR1 as SEHNR and CDR2 as FQNEAQ (reference sequence). The full variable domain, rest sourced from reference TRBV7-9 and TRBJ2-5, is DTGVSQNPRHKITKRGQNVTFRCDPISEHNRLYWYRQTLGQGPEFLTYFQNEAQLEKSRLLSDRFSAERPKGSFSTLEIQRTEQGDSAMYLCASSLGTSQETQYFGPGTRLLVL.

V usage is TRBV18 and J usage is TRBJ1-1; 7 bases match TRBD1. V lost 3 bases, J lost 9 bases, and 4 bases stayed unmatched. The V gene's germline CDR1 is KGHSH and CDR2 LQKENI. This CDR3 comprises 12 residues. CDR3 sequence (DNA): TGTGCCAGCTCACCCGACAGGGAGAAAGCTTTCTTT. The encoded protein is CASSPDREKAFF.

This clone was seen more than once but under ten times. The chain uses TRBV6-5 and TRBJ2-7; 13 positions agree with TRBD2. Germline V lookup: CDR1 MNHEY, CDR2 SVGAGI. V shed 5 bases and J 5 bases; nucleotides not matched to a gene: 6. The length of the CDR3 is 15 residues. CDR3 amino acids: CASSPGLAGVHEQYF. CDR3 sequence (DNA): TGTGCCAGCAGTCCTGGACTAGCGGGAGTCCACGAGCAGTACTTC.

V and J are TRBV20-1 and TRBJ1-4; D not certain. Germline V gene data show CDR1 as DFQATT and CDR2 as SNEGSKA (reference sequence). This CDR3 has 11 residues. Trimming took 3 bases from V and 8 from J, leaving 7 bases between them. The CDR3 is CSARRAEKLFF. The CDR3 DNA follows: TGCAGTGCTAGGAGGGCAGAAAAACTGTTTTTT.